This T cell receptor (beta chain) was profiled in a study of blood T cell repertoires in COVID-19. The wider study: Acute and convalescent COVID-19 specimens originated in the United States, Italy and Spain.

TCRdb's table, derived via immunoSEQ multiplex PCR, lists solely in-frame clones and lacks some. Of 150,000 to 200,000 clones in the sample, around 87% were seen once. The sample consisted of peripheral blood. This sequence originates from a man between 45 and 60 years old with acute or convalescent COVID-19.

The CDR3: CASSLYTGRIQETQYF. CDR3 coding DNA: TGTGCCAGCAGCTTGTATACAGGGAGAATCCAAGAGACCCAGTACTTC. The V and J genes are TRBV5-4 and TRBJ2-5, with a weak D call TRBD1 (6 bases). Germline values: CDR1 SGHNT, CDR2 YYREEE (reference sequence). V dropped 1 base and J dropped 1 base, with 14 bases sitting between them. The CDR3 has 16 residues.